This passage covers 18 T cell receptor beta chains from one sample sequenced in a study of blood T cell repertoires in COVID-19. The repertoire was sequenced with immunoSEQ multiplex PCR; TCRdb's copy has only in-frame clones and lacks some. The sample has just over 250,000 clones, about nine tenths seen once. Material: peripheral blood. Receptor source: a young adult with COVID-19, enrolled during active disease.

The chain is built from TRBV5-6 and TRBJ1-2; weak D call: TRBD1 (5 bases). The CDR3 covers 16 residues. Looked up from germline, CDR1 is SGHDT and CDR2 is YYEEEE. With 7 bases removed from V and 4 bases from J, the gap between germline ends came to 23 bases. The CDR3: CASFRTMLGLGYGYTF. CDR3 DNA: TGTGCCAGCTTCCGGACAATGTTGGGGTTAGGCTATGGCTACACCTTC.

This chain joins TRBV15 and TRBJ2-7; a weak D match, TRBD2 (7 bases). Germline V gene lookup returns CDR1 LNHNV and CDR2 YYDKDF (reference sequence). CDR3 length: 16 amino acids. Trimming pared 3 bases from V and 2 bases from J, leaving 17 bases between. The CDR3 bases are TGTGCCACCAGCAGTGGGGGGGGCCTTCTTCCCTACGAGCAGTACTTC. This gives the protein CATSSGGGLLPYEQYF.

The chain employs TRBV29-1 and TRBJ1-3, with D tentatively TRBD1 (6 bases). Germline CDR1 is SQVTM and CDR2 is ANQGSEA. There are 16 residues in the CDR3. V lost 7 bases and J 0 bases, leaving 19 bases between the germline ends. CDR3 bases: TGCAGCGCACTCCTGCCGGGACAAAGCTCTGGAAACACCATATATTTT. The encoded protein is CSALLPGQSSGNTIYF. Using reference TRBV29-1 and TRBJ1-3 for the parts outside the CDR3, the full variable domain is SAVISQKPSRDICQRGTSLTIQCQVDSQVTMMFWYRQQPGQSLTLIATANQGSEATYESGFVIDKFPISRPNLTFSTLTVSNMSPEDSSIYLCSALLPGQSSGNTIYFGEGSWLTVV.

This chain links TRBV6-6 with TRBJ2-7, with 8 bases identical to TRBD1. The V segment lost 6 bases and the J segment 0 bases; nucleotides outside the gene matches: 7. Per germline, CDR1 MNHNY and CDR2 SVGAGI (reference sequence). This CDR3 comprises 15 residues. CDR3 sequence: CASSLTGGSSYEQYF. The CDR3 bases are TGTGCCAGCAGCCTTACAGGGGGAAGCTCCTACGAGCAGTACTTC.

This sequence joins TRBV5-1 and TRBJ2-7; D perhaps matches TRBD1 (5 bases). The germline V gene encodes CDR1 SGHRS and CDR2 YFSETQ. Trimming pared 0 bases from V and 4 bases from J, leaving 11 bases between. This CDR3 region has 14 residues. The CDR3 spells CASSLARGGYEQYF. CDR3 sequence (DNA): TGCGCCAGCAGCTTGGCAAGGGGTGGGTACGAGCAGTACTTC.

The chain employs TRBV21-1 and TRBJ2-7; the DNA was not compared with TRBD2, the D call given in the table. TRBV21-1 is deemed a pseudogene. The CDR3 totals 16 residues. The CDR3 DNA reads as TGTGCCAGTCCGAATGACGAGGGAATACCCTTCTACGAGCAGTACTTC. This sequence encodes CASPNDEGIPFYEQYF.

The chain links TRBV7-3 to TRBJ2-2; D is ambiguous. CDR1 and CDR2 (germline): SGHTA, FQGTGA. This CDR3 contains 12 residues. V gave up 4 bases and J gave up 8 bases, with 8 bases separating them. CDR3 region: CASSSFGGELFF. The CDR3 coding sequence is TGTGCCAGCAGCTCCTTCGGGGGGGAGCTGTTTTTT.

This clone occurred once. The genes are TRBV3-1 (or the pseudogene TRBV3-2) and TRBJ2-7; 12 bases align to TRBD2. The V gene's germline CDR1 is LGHDT and CDR2 YNNKEL (reference sequence). The CDR3 totals 18 residues. J lost 2 bases, V lost 3 bases, and 11 bases had no gene match. This chain's CDR3 is CASSQSSPSGRAAYEQYF. In DNA form, the CDR3 reads TGTGCCAGCAGCCAGTCTTCCCCTAGCGGGAGGGCCGCCTACGAGCAGTACTTC.

The V gene is TRBV5-1, the J gene TRBJ2-7; D possibly corresponds to TRBD1 (5 bases). Per germline, CDR1 SGHRS and CDR2 YFSETQ. The V end lost 4 bases, the J end lost 5 bases, and 13 bases lay between the germline ends. The CDR3 covers 13 residues. CDR3 in amino acids: CASSTSGLNEQYF. The CDR3 coding sequence is TGCGCCAGCAGCACCTCAGGGCTAAACGAGCAGTACTTC.

CDR3 DNA sequence: TGTGCCAGCAGTGAAGCGGGATTGACAGGGCAGTACTTC. This encodes CASSEAGLTGQYF. The chain joins TRBV6-1 to TRBJ2-7, with a tentative D call TRBD1 (6 bases). The CDR3 loop spans 13 amino acids. The germline gives CDR1 MNHNS, CDR2 SASEGT. V shed 0 bases and J shed 9 bases, with 12 bases lying between them.

Comment on this clone: Sequence at one end of the junction differs from germline and may be a read error. The chain combines TRBV7-7 with TRBJ2-5; 9 bases fit TRBD1. The CDR3 extends over 13 amino acids. Germline CDR1 is SSHAT and CDR2 is FNYEAQ (reference sequence). The CDR3 region has the DNA TGTGCTAGCAGCCTGGACAGGGGAGAGACCCAGTACTTC. Residues: CASSLDRGETQYF.

The rearrangement joins TRBV19 to TRBJ1-1; a weak D match, TRBD1 (6 bases). V was shortened by 2 bases and J by 1 base, with 8 bases between the two germline ends. The germline V gene has CDR1 LNHDA and CDR2 SQIVND (reference sequence). This CDR3 spans 14 amino acids. CDR3 amino acids: CASSIQGRNTEAFF. CDR3 coding DNA: TGTGCCAGTAGTATACAGGGGAGGAACACTGAAGCTTTCTTT.

The genes are TRBV14 and TRBJ2-5, with 15 positions matching TRBD2. CDR1 and CDR2 from the germline V gene are SGHDN and FVKESK. The CDR3 is made up of 15 amino acids. V lost 6 bases and J lost 5; bases outside the gene matches: 4. CDR3 sequence: CASRSGLAGGETQYF. CDR3 sequence (DNA): TGTGCCAGCAGGTCAGGACTAGCGGGAGGGGAGACCCAGTACTTC.

The chain has TRBV5-4 and TRBJ1-2; D not certain. V lost 0 bases and J lost 1, with 13 bases in between. This CDR3 has 16 amino acids. Looked up from germline, CDR1 is SGHNT and CDR2 is YYREEE (reference sequence). CDR3 in amino acids: CASSLVGTVGNYGYTF. CDR3 DNA: TGTGCCAGCAGCTTGGTAGGCACAGTGGGTAACTATGGCTACACCTTC. Full variable domain (outside the CDR3, taken from reference TRBV5-4 and TRBJ1-2): ETGVTQSPTHLIKTRGQQVTLRCSSQSGHNTVSWYQQALGQGPQFIFQYYREEENGRGNFPPRFSGLQFPNYSSELNVNALELDDSALYLCASSLVGTVGNYGYTFGSGTRLTVV.

The V gene is TRBV5-5, the J gene TRBJ1-2, with TRBD1 identical over 7 bases. The CDR3 covers 16 residues. V lost 4 bases, J lost 5 bases, and 14 bases stayed unmatched. The V gene's germline CDR1 is SGHKS and CDR2 YYEKEE (reference sequence). CDR3 nucleotides: TGTGCCAGCAGCACAGGACAGGACGCGACCTTGTATGGCTACACCTTC. Residues: CASSTGQDATLYGYTF.

This chain uses TRBV7-7 with TRBJ2-5; 8 bases match TRBD1. The CDR3 is 15 residues long. CDR1 and CDR2 from the germline V gene are SSHAT and FNYEAQ (reference sequence). V was pared by 5 bases and J by 5 bases, with 10 bases of the junction left unmatched. Written as DNA, the CDR3 is TGTGCCAGCAGCCTTTCAGGGGGCGAAGGGGAGACCCAGTACTTC. It translates to CASSLSGGEGETQYF.

This chain joins TRBV4-1 and TRBJ2-5; possible D gene TRBD2, 6 bases. V gave up 1 base and J gave up 4 bases, with 19 bases separating them. The germline V gene encodes CDR1 MGHRA and CDR2 YSYEKL. The CDR3 has 17 residues. The CDR3 protein is CASSQVFRALEGETQYF. In DNA form, the CDR3 reads TGCGCCAGCAGCCAAGTTTTTCGAGCGTTGGAGGGAGAGACCCAGTACTTC.

The chain uses TRBV2 and TRBJ2-6, with 7 positions matching TRBD1. This CDR3 has 14 amino acids. With V trimmed by 8 bases and J by 3 bases, 4 bases remained unmatched. Germline CDR1 is SNHLY and CDR2 is FYNNEI. DNA of the CDR3: TGTGCCAGCGTAAGGGACAGTGGGGCCAACGTCCTGACTTTC. Translation gives CASVRDSGANVLTF.